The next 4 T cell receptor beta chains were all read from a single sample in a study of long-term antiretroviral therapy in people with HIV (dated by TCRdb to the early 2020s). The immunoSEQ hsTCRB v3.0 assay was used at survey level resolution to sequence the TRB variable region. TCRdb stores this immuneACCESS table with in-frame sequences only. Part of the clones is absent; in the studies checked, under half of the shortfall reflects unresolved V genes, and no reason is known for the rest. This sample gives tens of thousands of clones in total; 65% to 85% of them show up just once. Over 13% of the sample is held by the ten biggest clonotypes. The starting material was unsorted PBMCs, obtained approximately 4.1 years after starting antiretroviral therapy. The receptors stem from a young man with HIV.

The CDR3 DNA reads TGTGCCTGGAGAGAGAAAGGGGCCACTGAAGCTTTCTTT. Its translation: CAWREKGATEAFF. The chain has TRBV30 and TRBJ1-1, with D tentatively TRBD1 (5 bases). This CDR3 comprises 13 residues. The ends were cut back, 3 bases at V and 4 bases at J, with 12 bases in the middle. The germline V gene encodes CDR1 GTSNPN and CDR2 SVGIG (reference sequence). The whole variable domain, filled in from reference TRBV30 and TRBJ1-1, reads SQTIHQWPATLVQPVGSPLSLECTVEGTSNPNLYWYRQAAGRGLQLLFYSVGIGQISSEVPQNLSASRPQDRQFILSSKKLLLSDSGFYLCAWREKGATEAFFGQGTRLTVV.

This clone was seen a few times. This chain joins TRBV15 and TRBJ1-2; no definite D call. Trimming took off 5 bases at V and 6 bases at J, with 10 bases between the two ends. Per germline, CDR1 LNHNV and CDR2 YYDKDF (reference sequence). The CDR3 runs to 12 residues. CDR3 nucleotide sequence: TGTGCCACCAGCTCATGGCCTGATGGCTACACCTTC. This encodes CATSSWPDGYTF.

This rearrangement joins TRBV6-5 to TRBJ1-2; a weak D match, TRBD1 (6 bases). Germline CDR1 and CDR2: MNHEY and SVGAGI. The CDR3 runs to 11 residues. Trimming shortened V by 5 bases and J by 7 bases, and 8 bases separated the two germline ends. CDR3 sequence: CASSEGGGYTF. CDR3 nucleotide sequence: TGTGCCAGCAGTGAAGGGGGTGGCTACACCTTC.

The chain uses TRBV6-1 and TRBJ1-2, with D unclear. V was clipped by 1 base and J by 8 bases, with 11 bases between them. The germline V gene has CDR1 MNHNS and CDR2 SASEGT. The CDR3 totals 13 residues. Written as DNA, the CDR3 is TGTGCCAGCAGTGAAGATGGATTCGGGGGCTACACCTTC. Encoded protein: CASSEDGFGGYTF.